Listed below are T cell receptor beta chains from one sample, sequenced in a study of T cells in Graves' hyperthyroidism and ophthalmopathy. Using its own MiXCR run on the multiplex PCR reads, TCRdb lists one record per CDR3 protein. The sample yields nearly 750,000 distinct CDR3 sequences, about 35% seen once. The material sequenced was blood. Receptors originate from a middle-aged woman with Graves' hyperthyroidism. Both conserved end residues are part of each CDR3. The order of the fields is D gene, V gene, J gene, clone size, CDR3 DNA, CDR3 protein. The D gene is left open where the match is weak. Rows may omit the clone size; those that give it use once, few, many or a size class.

D gene: -
V gene: TRBV7-8
J gene: TRBJ1-1
clone size: -
CDR3 DNA: TGTGCCAGCAAGCAGGGCGTTAACACTGAAGCTTTCTTT
CDR3 protein: CASKQGVNTEAFF

D gene: -
V gene: TRBV10-3
J gene: TRBJ1-1
clone size: -
CDR3 DNA: TGTGCCTGGAGTGTAGGGATCAGTGGGACAAGGAACACTGAAGCTTTCTTT
CDR3 protein: CAWSVGISGTRNTEAFF

D gene: -
V gene: TRBV7-9
J gene: TRBJ1-2
clone size: once
CDR3 DNA: TGTGCCAGCAGCCGAAGCAGCTCAGGGCCTTATCGAGGCTACACCTTC
CDR3 protein: CASSRSSSGPYRGYTF

D gene: TRBD1
V gene: TRBV10-3
J gene: TRBJ1-6
clone size: few
CDR3 DNA: TGTGCCAGTGGACAGGGTATGAATTCACCCCTCCACTTT
CDR3 protein: CASGQGMNSPLHF

D gene: TRBD1
V gene: TRBV7-2
J gene: TRBJ1-6
clone size: many
CDR3 DNA: TGTGCCAGCAGCGTAAACAGGGGACATTCACCCCTCCACTTT
CDR3 protein: CASSVNRGHSPLHF

D gene: -
V gene: TRBV19
J gene: TRBJ2-5
clone size: -
CDR3 DNA: TGTGCCAGTATTCCAATCGGGGGTATTTTGGGGGGTAGAGAGACCCAGTACTTC
CDR3 protein: CASIPIGGILGGRETQYF

D gene: -
V gene: TRBV20-1
J gene: TRBJ2-5
clone size: many
CDR3 DNA: TGCAGTGCTATACCGACAGGAATCCAAGAGACCCAGTACTTC
CDR3 protein: CSAIPTGIQETQYF

D gene: TRBD1
V gene: TRBV6-4
J gene: TRBJ2-2
clone size: -
CDR3 DNA: TGTGCCAGCATGGGACAGGAGAACACCGGGGAGCTGTTTTTT
CDR3 protein: CASMGQENTGELFF

D gene: -
V gene: TRBV19
J gene: TRBJ1-6
clone size: many
CDR3 DNA: TGTGCCAGTAGTCTATCCGGGGAAGGGAATTCACCCCTCCACTTT
CDR3 protein: CASSLSGEGNSPLHF

D gene: -
V gene: TRBV12-3/TRBV12-4
J gene: TRBJ1-2
clone size: many
CDR3 DNA: TGTGCCAGCCCTCCTGGACAGAACTATGGCTACACCTTC
CDR3 protein: CASPPGQNYGYTF

D gene: -
V gene: TRBV6-5
J gene: TRBJ2-7
clone size: many
CDR3 DNA: TGTGCCAGCAGTCCCCTTTCAGGCCACGAGCAGTACTTC
CDR3 protein: CASSPLSGHEQYF

D gene: -
V gene: TRBV4-3
J gene: TRBJ1-2
clone size: few
CDR3 DNA: TGCGCCAGCAGCCAAGATAAAAACTATGGCTACACCTTC
CDR3 protein: CASSQDKNYGYTF

D gene: -
V gene: TRBV7-9
J gene: TRBJ1-6
clone size: many
CDR3 DNA: TGTGCCAGCAGCGTGGAAGGGCCCTATAATTCACCCCTCCACTTT
CDR3 protein: CASSVEGPYNSPLHF

D gene: -
V gene: TRBV5-8
J gene: TRBJ1-6
clone size: many
CDR3 DNA: TGTGCCAGCAGCTTGGGTGCAGGCCATAATTCACCCCTCCACTTT
CDR3 protein: CASSLGAGHNSPLHF

D gene: TRBD1
V gene: TRBV28
J gene: TRBJ1-6
clone size: -
CDR3 DNA: TGTGCCAGCAGTTTACTGAAGGGGGCTTGGAATTCACCCCTCCACTTT
CDR3 protein: CASSLLKGAWNSPLHF

D gene: -
V gene: TRBV19
J gene: TRBJ1-1
clone size: many
CDR3 DNA: TGTGCCAGTAGTATCGACCGGTGGGGCACTGAAGCTTTCTTT
CDR3 protein: CASSIDRWGTEAFF

D gene: -
V gene: TRBV11-2
J gene: TRBJ2-3
clone size: -
CDR3 DNA: TGTGCCAGCAGCTTAGGCCAAAGACTAAGCACAGATACGCAGTATTTT
CDR3 protein: CASSLGQRLSTDTQYF

D gene: -
V gene: TRBV10-1
J gene: TRBJ2-5
clone size: many
CDR3 DNA: TGCGCCAGCAGTTTGATGGCAGGGACGGGCACGGGTGGCCAAGAGACCCAGTACTTC
CDR3 protein: CASSLMAGTGTGGQETQYF

D gene: TRBD1
V gene: TRBV29-1
J gene: TRBJ2-1
clone size: -
CDR3 DNA: TGCAGCGTTGACCCCGGGACAGTAGACAATGAGCAGTTCTTC
CDR3 protein: CSVDPGTVDNEQFF

D gene: -
V gene: TRBV7-9
J gene: TRBJ2-5
clone size: -
CDR3 DNA: TGTGCCAGCAGCCCAAGGAGGAATACGGGGGAAGAGACCCAGTACTTC
CDR3 protein: CASSPRRNTGEETQYF

D gene: TRBD1
V gene: TRBV4-3
J gene: TRBJ1-2
clone size: -
CDR3 DNA: TGCGCCAGCAGCCAAGTCTCGGTCGTGACAGGGTCCAACTATGGCTACACCTTC
CDR3 protein: CASSQVSVVTGSNYGYTF

D gene: -
V gene: TRBV9
J gene: TRBJ2-2
clone size: -
CDR3 DNA: TGTGCCAGCAGCACCCGACAAACGAACACCGGGGAGCTGTTTTTT
CDR3 protein: CASSTRQTNTGELFF

D gene: TRBD1
V gene: TRBV5-6
J gene: TRBJ1-2
clone size: -
CDR3 DNA: TGTGCCAGCAGCTTGAGGGGACAGGGACGTGGCTACACCTTC
CDR3 protein: CASSLRGQGRGYTF

D gene: TRBD1
V gene: TRBV6-5
J gene: TRBJ1-1
clone size: few
CDR3 DNA: TGTGCCAGCAGTTCCCGGGACAGGGTCGGCACTGAAGCTTTCTTT
CDR3 protein: CASSSRDRVGTEAFF

D gene: TRBD1
V gene: TRBV19
J gene: TRBJ1-2
clone size: many
CDR3 DNA: TGTGCCAGCGCAAAATGGACAGGGGAGGATGGCTACACCTTC
CDR3 protein: CASAKWTGEDGYTF

D gene: -
V gene: TRBV7-9
J gene: TRBJ2-7
clone size: -
CDR3 DNA: TGTGCCAGCAGCTCTCGGACGGCTACCTACGAGCAGTACTTC
CDR3 protein: CASSSRTATYEQYF

D gene: TRBD1
V gene: TRBV7-2
J gene: TRBJ1-2
clone size: many
CDR3 DNA: TGTGCCAACAGGGGACAGGGTTTGGATGGCTACACCTTC
CDR3 protein: CANRGQGLDGYTF

D gene: TRBD1
V gene: TRBV10-3
J gene: TRBJ2-2
clone size: -
CDR3 DNA: TGTGCCACCAAGAAAAGGGACAGGGACGGGGAGCTGTTTTTT
CDR3 protein: CATKKRDRDGELFF

D gene: -
V gene: TRBV11-3
J gene: TRBJ2-7
clone size: -
CDR3 DNA: TGTGCCAGCAGCGGTACCAACTGGGCAGGGTCTTTGGACGAGCAGTACTTC
CDR3 protein: CASSGTNWAGSLDEQYF

D gene: TRBD2
V gene: TRBV7-8
J gene: TRBJ2-7
clone size: few
CDR3 DNA: TGTGCCAGCAGCCTTACTAGCGGGAGTCGCGAGCAGTACTTC
CDR3 protein: CASSLTSGSREQYF

D gene: -
V gene: TRBV7-2
J gene: TRBJ1-3
clone size: -
CDR3 DNA: TGTGCCAGCGGAGCAATCGTAAAAAGCTATGGAAACACCATATATTTT
CDR3 protein: CASGAIVKSYGNTIYF

D gene: TRBD1
V gene: TRBV7-9
J gene: TRBJ1-6
clone size: many
CDR3 DNA: TGTGCCAGCAGCGGGCCAGGGGGCGGGAATTCACCCCTCCACTTT
CDR3 protein: CASSGPGGGNSPLHF

D gene: -
V gene: TRBV9
J gene: TRBJ1-1
clone size: many
CDR3 DNA: TGTGCCAGCTCCGACGGAACAGGAAGCAGGAACACTGAAGCTTTCTTT
CDR3 protein: CASSDGTGSRNTEAFF

D gene: -
V gene: TRBV7-2
J gene: TRBJ2-5
clone size: -
CDR3 DNA: TGTGCCAGCAGCTCCTATGGGGACGGGGTTGGCGAGACCCAGTACTTC
CDR3 protein: CASSSYGDGVGETQYF

D gene: -
V gene: TRBV20-1
J gene: TRBJ2-7
clone size: few
CDR3 DNA: TGCAGTGCTAGACTTCGACTGAATGAGCAGTACTTC
CDR3 protein: CSARLRLNEQYF

D gene: -
V gene: TRBV5-1
J gene: TRBJ1-4
clone size: -
CDR3 DNA: TGTGCCAGCAGCCCACAGTGGAGTGAGCTAAATGAAAAACTGTTTTTT
CDR3 protein: CASSPQWSELNEKLFF

D gene: TRBD1
V gene: TRBV11-2
J gene: TRBJ2-5
clone size: -
CDR3 DNA: TGTGCCAGCAGGGGGGGGACAGGGTGGAAGACCCAGTACTTC
CDR3 protein: CASRGGTGWKTQYF